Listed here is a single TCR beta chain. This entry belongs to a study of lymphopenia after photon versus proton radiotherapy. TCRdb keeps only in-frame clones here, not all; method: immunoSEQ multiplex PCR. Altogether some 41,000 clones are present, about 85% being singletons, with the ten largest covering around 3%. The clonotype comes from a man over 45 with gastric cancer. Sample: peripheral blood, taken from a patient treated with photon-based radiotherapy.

CDR3 bases: TGTGCCAGCAGTTCTAGACGAGGGGCCGGGGAGCTGTTTTTT. Translation gives CASSSRRGAGELFF. The chain employs TRBV28 and TRBJ2-2; either TRBD1 or TRBD2 may supply D (5 bases each). V was shortened by 4 bases and J by 6 bases, with 12 bases between the two germline ends. Per germline, CDR1 MDHEN and CDR2 SYDVKM. The CDR3 has 14 residues.